A single sample is the source of the 18 T cell receptor beta chains below, sequenced in a study of beta chain features in type 1 diabetes. Overall study findings and caveats: TCRB CDR3s were moderately but significantly shorter in Type 1 diabetes patients in all four CD4+ subsets.

Expressed TCRB transcripts were sequenced after all isolated RNA was converted to cDNA. Sequencing used immunoSEQ multiplex PCR; TCRdb keeps in-frame clones, though not all of them. The sample has some 350,000 clones; 9.5% to 10% are singletons. These receptors' antigens are unknown. The sample comprised central memory CD4+ T cells from blood. Source of these receptors: a man aged 25 to 40 with type 1 diabetes.

This clone was detected a few times. The chain's CDR3 is CASSLREKETQYF. The CDR3 region has the DNA TGTGCCAGCAGTTTGAGGGAGAAAGAGACCCAGTACTTC. This chain links TRBV27 with TRBJ2-5; TRBD2 is a possible D gene (5 bases). V lost 3 bases, J lost 3 bases, and 8 bases lay in between. The CDR3 is 13 amino acids. Germline V lookup: CDR1 MNHEY, CDR2 SMNVEV (reference sequence).

This clone was recorded a few times. This same CDR3 is encoded by further DNA sequences in the sample. The gene calls are TRBV7-3 and TRBJ2-3; D is undetermined. Trimming left V 2 bases short and J 6 bases short, with 15 bases between. CDR1 is SGHTA, CDR2 FQGTGA, per germline. The length of the CDR3 is 15 residues. This chain's CDR3 is CASSLSSPLPDTQYF. The CDR3, as DNA: TGTGCCAGCAGCTTATCGTCTCCGCTCCCCGATACGCAGTATTTT.

This clone was seen only a few times. V is TRBV27 and J is TRBJ2-6; 12 bases align to TRBD1. V shed 4 bases, J shed 2 bases, and the junction held 3 bases outside the gene matches. The CDR3 extends over 17 amino acids. CDR1 MNHEY and CDR2 SMNVEV come from the germline V gene (reference sequence). CDR3 in amino acids: CASSSGQGAAGANVLTF. In DNA, the CDR3 is TGTGCCAGCAGTTCGGGACAGGGGGCTGCTGGGGCCAACGTCCTGACTTTC.

CDR3 DNA: TGTGCCAGCAGTTACGCGGGAAGGACCGGGGAGCTGTTTTTT. Its translation is CASSYAGRTGELFF. V is TRBV6-5 and J is TRBJ2-2; D is possibly TRBD2 (6 bases). The CDR3 is made up of 14 amino acids. V was shortened by 2 bases and J by 5 bases, with 9 bases between the two germline ends. Germline V gives CDR1 MNHEY, CDR2 SVGAGI.

This clone was found a few times. A much larger clone differs from this one at a single base, so this may be a read error. The rearrangement uses TRBV30 and TRBJ2-5, with D hard to call. CDR1 and CDR2 from the germline V gene are GTSNPN and SVGIG (reference sequence). Trimming removed 8 bases at V and 1 base at J, with 8 bases between. CDR3 length: 11 residues. This CDR3 reads CASSVQETQYF. CDR3 nucleotides: TGTGCCAGCAGCGTCCAAGAGACCCAGTACTTC.

In this sample, this clone turned up a few times. This chain uses TRBV27 with TRBJ2-1, with TRBD2 matching over 8 bases. The V gene's germline CDR1 is MNHEY and CDR2 SMNVEV (reference sequence). The CDR3 has 13 amino acids. J was trimmed by 8 bases and V by 3 bases; bases with no gene match: 3. CDR3 residues: CASSFQAGDEQFF. CDR3 nucleotide sequence: TGTGCCAGCAGTTTTCAAGCGGGAGATGAGCAGTTCTTC.

Many counts were recorded for this clone. The chain uses TRBV7-8 and TRBJ2-1; 10 nucleotides line up with TRBD2. Trimming took 3 bases from V and 9 from J; bases not matched to a gene: 2. CDR1 and CDR2 (germline): SGHVS, FQNEAQ. CDR3 length equals 13 residues. Here the CDR3 DNA reads TGTGCCAGCAGCTTCAGCGGGAGGGCTGAGCAGTTCTTC. This sequence encodes CASSFSGRAEQFF.

For this clone: The sample holds other DNA sequences that translate to the same CDR3. This chain links TRBV6-5 with TRBJ1-3; D remains unclear. This CDR3 is 14 amino acids long. V lost 2 bases, J lost 0 bases, and 5 bases lay in between. Germline assignment: CDR1 MNHEY and CDR2 SVGAGI. CDR3 DNA sequence: TGTGCCAGCAGTTACGGTGGCTCTGGAAACACCATATATTTT. Translating gives CASSYGGSGNTIYF.

This clone has at least ten counts. The chain combines TRBV2 with TRBJ2-5; D remains ambiguous. The CDR3 spans 12 residues. Trimming took 4 bases from V and 5 from J, leaving 8 bases between them. CDR1 is SNHLY and CDR2 is FYNNEI in the germline V gene. Written as DNA, the CDR3 is TGTGCCAGCAGTGTGGGTGCGGAGACCCAGTACTTC. Translation gives CASSVGAETQYF.

This clone was observed at least ten times. The V gene is TRBV30, the J gene TRBJ2-1; 11 positions match TRBD2. CDR3 size: 14 residues. Germline V gene data show CDR1 as GTSNPN and CDR2 as SVGIG (reference sequence). Unmatched junction bases numbered 3, after V lost 3 bases and J lost 5 bases. CDR3 region: CAWSRLAGNNEQFF. DNA of the CDR3: TGTGCCTGGAGCCGACTAGCGGGGAACAATGAGCAGTTCTTC. Together with reference TRBV30 and TRBJ2-1, the CDR3 gives the full variable domain: SQTIHQWPATLVQPVGSPLSLECTVEGTSNPNLYWYRQAAGRGLQLLFYSVGIGQISSEVPQNLSASRPQDRQFILSSKKLLLSDSGFYLCAWSRLAGNNEQFFGPGTRLTVL.

This clone was detected a few times. At one end, the junction sequence differs from germline, possibly due to a read error. The V call is TRBV29-1, the J call TRBJ2-5; 8 nucleotides line up with TRBD1. The CDR3 runs to 11 residues. Germline CDR1 reads SQVTM; CDR2 reads ANQGSEA. The CDR3 is CSVEAGTGLDF. The DNA for the CDR3 is TGCAGCGTTGAGGCCGGGACAGGCCTCGACTTC. Combining the CDR3 with reference TRBV29-1 and TRBJ2-5 gives the whole variable domain SAVISQKPSRDICQRGTSLTIQCQVDSQVTMMFWYRQQPGQSLTLIATANQGSEATYESGFVIDKFPISRPNLTFSTLTVSNMSPEDSSIYLCSVEAGTGLDFGPGTRLLVL.

This clone was detected ten times or more. V usage is TRBV2 and J usage is TRBJ2-1, with D hard to call. Germline V gene lookup returns CDR1 SNHLY and CDR2 FYNNEI. The length of the CDR3 is 14 residues. With 5 bases removed from V and 0 bases from J, the gap between germline ends came to 8 bases. The CDR3 sequence is CASSQLSSYNEQFF. The CDR3 nucleotides read TGTGCCAGCAGTCAGCTTAGCTCCTACAATGAGCAGTTCTTC.

This chain connects TRBV7-7 to TRBJ2-5, with D perhaps given as TRBD1 or TRBD2 (5 bases each). Germline V lookup: CDR1 SSHAT, CDR2 FNYEAQ (reference sequence). CDR3 length equals 14 residues. V lost 5 bases, J lost 5 bases, and 15 bases lay in between. CDR3 amino acids: CASSAQLGRETQYF. As DNA, the CDR3 is TGTGCCAGCAGCGCCCAGCTGGGACGGGAGACCCAGTACTTC.

In its sample, this clone was seen many times. V usage is TRBV10-3 and J usage is TRBJ2-1, with 10 bases fitting TRBD2. The germline gives CDR1 ENHRY, CDR2 SYGVKD. The V gene end was trimmed by 7 bases and the J gene end by 7 bases; junction bases not matched to a gene: 1. CDR3 size: 12 residues. The CDR3 DNA sequence: TGTGCCATCAAACTAGCGGGAAATGAGCAGTTCTTC. This encodes CAIKLAGNEQFF.

This clone came up a few times. The chain is built from TRBV4-2 and TRBJ1-5; TRBD1 matches at 7 bases. With V trimmed by 5 bases and J by 10 bases, 5 bases remained unmatched. The CDR3 spans 12 residues. Per the germline V gene, CDR1 is LGHNA and CDR2 is YNFKEQ. CDR3 in amino acids: CASSATGEPQHF. The CDR3, as DNA: TGTGCCAGCAGCGCAACAGGGGAACCCCAGCATTTT.

V and J are TRBV11-3 and TRBJ2-3; 10 bases match TRBD2. Trimming took 5 bases from V and 3 from J; bases not matched to a gene: 8. CDR1 SGHNT and CDR2 YENEEA come from the germline V gene. The CDR3 spans 16 residues. The CDR3: CASSPGTSVRTDTQYF. DNA for the CDR3: TGTGCCAGCAGCCCAGGGACTAGCGTGAGGACAGATACGCAGTATTTT. Filled out from reference TRBV11-3 and TRBJ2-3, the complete variable domain reads EAGVVQSPRYKIIEKKQPVAFWCNPISGHNTLYWYLQNLGQGPELLIRYENEEAVDDSQLPKDRFSAERLKGVDSTLKIQPAELGDSAVYLCASSPGTSVRTDTQYFGPGTRLTVL.

The chain couples TRBV7-2 to TRBJ2-7; 7 positions match TRBD2. The germline gives CDR1 SGHTA, CDR2 FQGNSA. The CDR3 sequence is 19 residues long. V gave up 5 bases and J gave up 7 bases; unmatched junction bases: 26. CDR3 DNA sequence: TGTGCCAGCAGCCCAGGGCCGGGAGGTCGTTCCCCGACCTTGGGGGAGCAGTACTTC. Translated, it gives CASSPGPGGRSPTLGEQYF.

This clone has only a few counts. The rearrangement uses TRBV13 and TRBJ1-4; no firm D call. CDR1 and CDR2 from the germline V gene are PRHDT and FYEKMQ (reference sequence). The CDR3 consists of 14 residues. Trimming stripped 7 bases from V and 3 bases from J, with 12 bases between. The CDR3 spells CASTGATANEKLFF. The DNA of the CDR3 is TGTGCCAGCACAGGAGCAACAGCTAATGAAAAACTGTTTTTT.